This record concerns one T cell receptor beta chain sequence. This record comes from a study of blood T cell repertoires in COVID-19. In the source study's methods: Cell counts per sample came from amplifying reference gene primers. Using immunoSEQ multiplex PCR, the repertoire was profiled, and TCRdb retains in-frame clones only, with some absent. The V and J calls and clone size were taken over from that table, and D and trimming were inferred from the DNA. Among roughly 49,000 clones listed, approximately 86% were seen once. The junction had 11 bases not matched to a gene; V was cut back by 6 bases and J by 8 bases. From germline, CDR1 is MNHEY and CDR2 SVGAGI. The CDR3 spans 14 residues.

The chain joins TRBV6-5 to TRBJ1-1, with 8 bases fitting TRBD1. What was sequenced was peripheral blood. The sequence was obtained from a man aged 40-49 years with acute or convalescent COVID-19. The CDR3 nucleotides are TGTGCCAGCAGGCGGAGTGGACAGGGTTTGGAAGCTTTCTTT. This translates into CASRRSGQGLEAFF.